The T cell receptor beta chain under discussion was sequenced for a study of PD-1 and CTLA-4 blockade in melanoma. V was clipped by 7 bases and J by 6 bases, with 13 bases between them. Germline V gives CDR1 SGHTA, CDR2 FQGNSA. The CDR3 contains 14 residues. Libraries were prepared by immunoSEQ multiplex PCR; TCRdb keeps only in-frame clonotypes and omits some of them. The sample records about 31,000 clones, about 87% being singletons. The clonotype originates from a human donor with melanoma. The chain employs TRBV7-2 and TRBJ1-6; no firm D call. Sequences were derived from CD8+ T cells from peripheral blood, sampled from a patient given anti-PD-1 treatment. The chain's CDR3 is CASTLEAANSPLHF. CDR3 in DNA: TGTGCCAGCACCCTAGAGGCAGCTAATTCACCCCTCCACTTT.